Presented here are 4 T cell receptor beta chains from one specimen sequenced in a study of identical twins. TCRdb recomputed calls from the 5' RACE reads with MiXCR, one row per CDR3 protein. Of a few hundred thousand distinct CDR3 sequences listed, 9.6% were seen once; the top ten hold approximately 3%. The data were also submitted as part of a second study, on yellow fever vaccine responses in identical twins.

Sequenced sample: PBMCs. These receptors came from a woman aged 18-29 years in good health.

Written as DNA, the CDR3 is TGTGCCAGCAGCCAAGTTCTTCTAGCGGGGGACAGAGATACGCAGTATTTT. As protein: CASSQVLLAGDRDTQYF. The J gene is TRBJ2-3, the V gene TRBV3-1; 10 bases agree with TRBD2. The CDR3 spans 17 residues. J gave up 5 bases and V 1 base, and 9 bases lay outside the gene matches. Per the germline V gene, CDR1 is LGHDT and CDR2 is YNNKEL (reference sequence).

This sequence joins TRBV29-1 and TRBJ2-3; tentative D call: TRBD2 (6 bases). The germline V and J ends were trimmed by 5 bases and 3 bases, with 15 bases remaining between them. There are 14 residues in the CDR3. Germline V gene sequence: CDR1 SQVTM, CDR2 ANQGSEA. CDR3 nucleotides: TGCAGCGTTATCAATAGCGGCGAGACAGATACGCAGTATTTT. It yields the protein CSVINSGETDTQYF.

The CDR3 reads CASSHLSGGGPGEQYF. The DNA for the CDR3 is TGTGCCAGCAGTCACTTGTCAGGGGGCGGCCCAGGGGAGCAGTACTTC. The chain joins TRBV6-5 to TRBJ2-7, with TRBD1 identical over 8 bases. V was clipped by 5 bases and J by 7 bases; unmatched bases: 16. This CDR3 contains 16 residues. Germline CDR1 reads MNHEY; CDR2 reads SVGAGI.

This clonotype was counted between two and nine times. The chain joins TRBV18 to TRBJ1-1, with 7 bases aligning to TRBD1. V gave up 2 bases and J gave up 2 bases; unmatched junction bases: 11. The CDR3 is 17 amino acids. Germline V gene data show CDR1 as KGHSH and CDR2 as LQKENI. The CDR3 spells CASSPIRQGGTNTEAFF. As DNA, the CDR3 is TGTGCCAGCTCACCAATTCGGCAGGGGGGAACAAACACTGAAGCTTTCTTT.